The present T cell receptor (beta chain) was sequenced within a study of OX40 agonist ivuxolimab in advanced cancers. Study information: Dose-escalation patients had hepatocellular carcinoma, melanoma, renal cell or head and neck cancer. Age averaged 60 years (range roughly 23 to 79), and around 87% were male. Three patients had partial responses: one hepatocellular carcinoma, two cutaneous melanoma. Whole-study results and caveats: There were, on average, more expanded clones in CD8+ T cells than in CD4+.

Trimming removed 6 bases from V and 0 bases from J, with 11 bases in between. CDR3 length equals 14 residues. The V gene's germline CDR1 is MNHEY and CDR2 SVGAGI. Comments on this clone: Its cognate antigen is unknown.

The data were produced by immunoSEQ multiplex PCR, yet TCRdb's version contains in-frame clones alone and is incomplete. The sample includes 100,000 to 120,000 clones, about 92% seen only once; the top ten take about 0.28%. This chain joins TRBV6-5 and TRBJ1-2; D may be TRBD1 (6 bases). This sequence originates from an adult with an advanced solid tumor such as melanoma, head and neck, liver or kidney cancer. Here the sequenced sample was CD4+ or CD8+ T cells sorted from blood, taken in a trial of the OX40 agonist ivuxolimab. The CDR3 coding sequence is TGTGCCAGCAGGCACAGGGAAGCTAACTATGGCTACACCTTC. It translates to CASRHREANYGYTF.